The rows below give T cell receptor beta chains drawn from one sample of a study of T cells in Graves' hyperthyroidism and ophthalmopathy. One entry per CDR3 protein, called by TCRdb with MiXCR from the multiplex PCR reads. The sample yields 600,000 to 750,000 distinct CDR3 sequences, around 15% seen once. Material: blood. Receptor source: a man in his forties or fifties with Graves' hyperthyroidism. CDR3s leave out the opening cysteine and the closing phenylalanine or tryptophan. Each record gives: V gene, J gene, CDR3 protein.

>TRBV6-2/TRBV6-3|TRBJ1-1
ASSVLTGVPTEAF
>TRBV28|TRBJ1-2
ASSSSGTPYNYGYT
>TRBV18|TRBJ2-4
ASSPQGALAKNIQY
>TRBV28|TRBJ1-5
ASSPEAGGHQPQH
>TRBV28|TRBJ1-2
ASSFREEDFYGYT
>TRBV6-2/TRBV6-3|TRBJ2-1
ASSYSMAREAEQF
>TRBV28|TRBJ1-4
ASSLGQTTNEKLF
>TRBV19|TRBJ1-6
ASSGTGISPLH
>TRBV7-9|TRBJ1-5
ASSPEGASNQPQH
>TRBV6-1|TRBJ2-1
ASSPTPSGIYNEQF
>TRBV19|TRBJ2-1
ASSMTSGGYNEQF
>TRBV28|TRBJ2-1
ASSYNTGPDEQF
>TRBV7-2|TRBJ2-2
ASSTPTSGEHGELF
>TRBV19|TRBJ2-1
ASSIGRLAGANGQF
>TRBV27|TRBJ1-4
ASSPGWTNEKLF
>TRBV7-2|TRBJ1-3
ASSLGGGSYGNTIY
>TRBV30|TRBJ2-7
AWSVGHTKFPYEQY
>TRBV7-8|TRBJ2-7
ASSLVGGGFRFNEQY
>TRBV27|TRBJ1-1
ASSLWGTNTEAF
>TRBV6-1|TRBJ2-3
ASSEGPGGTSTDTQY
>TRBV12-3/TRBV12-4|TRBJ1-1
ASTPSIGVDTEAF
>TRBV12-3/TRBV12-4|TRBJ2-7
ASTPDPTALYEQY
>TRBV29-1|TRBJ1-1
SVEQGGNTEAF
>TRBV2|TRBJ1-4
ASSQGLRATNEKLF
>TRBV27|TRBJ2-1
ASSPPLARGNEQF
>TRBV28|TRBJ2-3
ASSFDLAGGIDTQY
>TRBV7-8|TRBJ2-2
ASTHLAGGHTGELF
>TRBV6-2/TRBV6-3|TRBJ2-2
ASRIRQGELF
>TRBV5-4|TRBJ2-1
ASSLGLSREQF
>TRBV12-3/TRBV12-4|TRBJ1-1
ASSKGQRNTEAF
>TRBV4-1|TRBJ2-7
ASSQVAGGPSYEQY
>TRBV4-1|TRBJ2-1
ASSPLPRGEQF
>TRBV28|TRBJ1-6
ASSFRHSPLH
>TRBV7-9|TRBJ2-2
ASSLVSANTGELF
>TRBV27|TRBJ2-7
ASRPIEGDEQY
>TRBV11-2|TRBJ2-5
ASSPYYGGPLLEETQY
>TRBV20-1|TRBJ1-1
SASVRDTEAF
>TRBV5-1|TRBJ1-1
ASSSTGGVRKTEAF
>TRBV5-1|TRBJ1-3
ASSPRLSGNTIY
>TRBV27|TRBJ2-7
ASSTLGQFEQY